The next 14 T cell receptor beta chains were all read from a single sample in a study of shared clonotypes between healthy human individuals. As defined, naive CD8 cells were CD45RO-negative and positively selected for CCR7, with terminally differentiated effector memory CD45RA+ cells excluded. Profiled with immunoSEQ multiplex PCR; TCRdb holds only in-frame clones, not every one. The profile shows 560,000 or so clones, roughly 96% of them singletons. Sequenced: naive CD8+ T cells sorted from blood. These receptors came from a woman aged 25 to 39 in good health.

This clone was found once. J is TRBJ1-1 and V is TRBV19; TRBD1 matches at 7 bases. Trimming removed 1 base from V and 1 base from J; junction bases left unmatched: 9. Germline-derived CDR1 and CDR2 are LNHDA and SQIVND (reference sequence). There are 17 residues in the CDR3. This CDR3 is CASSIVTWGQTNTEAFF. The CDR3 DNA reads as TGTGCCAGTAGTATAGTCACTTGGGGACAGACGAACACTGAAGCTTTCTTT.

This chain connects TRBV1 to TRBJ2-7. TRBV1 is given as a pseudogene. This CDR3 is 13 amino acids long. The CDR3 sequence is CTSSQSEGYEQYF. The CDR3 DNA reads TGCACCAGCAGCCAAAGTGAAGGCTACGAGCAGTACTTC.

This clone occurred once. J is TRBJ1-2 and V is TRBV6-6; D is unresolved. V lost 6 bases and J 6 bases, leaving 8 bases between the germline ends. Germline CDR1 is MNHNY and CDR2 is SVGAGI (reference sequence). This CDR3 is 11 amino acids long. CDR3 bases: TGTGCCAGCAGGGAGGCCCATGGCTACACCTTC. Translated, it gives CASREAHGYTF.

V usage is TRBV29-1 and J usage is TRBJ2-7; the D gene is possibly TRBD1 (6 bases). The CDR3 runs 11 residues. V dropped 7 bases and J dropped 3 bases, with 10 bases sitting between them. The germline V gene has CDR1 SQVTM and CDR2 ANQGSEA. CDR3 nucleotide sequence: TGCAGCGGGCTGGACAGCTACGAGCAGTACTTC. Amino acid sequence: CSGLDSYEQYF.

The gene calls are TRBV10-2 and TRBJ2-7; D is unclear. The V end lost 9 bases, the J end lost 3 bases, and 9 bases lay between the germline ends. Germline loops: CDR1 WSHSY, CDR2 SAAADI. The CDR3 is 11 residues long. The DNA for the CDR3 is TGCGCCAGTGCTGGGAACTACGAGCAGTACTTC. Protein sequence: CASAGNYEQYF.

The gene calls are TRBV30 and TRBJ1-3; D perhaps matches TRBD1 (6 bases). CDR3 length: 15 residues. Per germline, CDR1 GTSNPN and CDR2 SVGIG (reference sequence). V was pared by 0 bases and J by 0 bases, with 9 bases between. CDR3 bases: TGTGCCTGGAGTGTTGGGGGGCCCTCTGGAAACACCATATATTTT. Amino acid sequence: CAWSVGGPSGNTIYF.

The gene calls are TRBV2 and TRBJ2-3, with a tentative D call TRBD2 (5 bases). This CDR3 has 17 residues. CDR1 is SNHLY, CDR2 FYNNEI, per germline. The V end lost 6 bases, the J end lost 4 bases, and 23 bases lay between the germline ends. Here the CDR3 reads CASRESLAPEPADTQYF. The CDR3 bases are TGTGCCAGCAGGGAGAGTTTAGCGCCCGAACCTGCAGATACGCAGTATTTT. The variable domain in full, completed from reference TRBV2 and TRBJ2-3, reads EPEVTQTPSHQVTQMGQEVILRCVPISNHLYFYWYRQILGQKVEFLVSFYNNEISEKSEIFDDQFSVERPDGSNFTLKIRSTKLEDSAMYFCASRESLAPEPADTQYFGPGTRLTVL.

Comment on this clone: Germline and junction disagree at one end, which may indicate a read error. V and J are TRBV29-1 and TRBJ1-4, with D hard to call. Germline V gives CDR1 SQVTM, CDR2 ANQGSEA. The CDR3 covers 13 residues. For the CDR3, the DNA is TGCAGCGTTGAAGCAACGGGGTTAAGAAAAACTGTTTTT. It specifies CSVEATGLRKTVF.

This CDR3 is CASSSGPMLGNQPQHF. CDR3 DNA: TGTGCCAGTAGTTCGGGACCCATGCTCGGCAATCAGCCCCAGCATTTT. The genes are TRBV19 and TRBJ1-5; the D gene is possibly TRBD1 (5 bases). Trimming removed 5 bases at V and 2 bases at J, with 16 bases between. Germline V gene data show CDR1 as LNHDA and CDR2 as SQIVND (reference sequence). The CDR3 runs 16 residues.

This chain joins TRBV5-8 and TRBJ2-1; 11 nucleotides agree with TRBD2. CDR1 and CDR2 from the germline V gene are SGHTS and YDEGEE. There are 15 residues in the CDR3. V shed 4 bases, J shed 3 bases, and the junction held 3 bases outside the gene matches. CDR3 sequence: CASSLGLAVYNEQFF. The CDR3 DNA reads TGTGCCAGCAGCCTGGGACTAGCGGTCTACAATGAGCAGTTCTTC.

This chain uses TRBV19 with TRBJ2-5; no clear D gene. V was shortened by 5 bases and J by 5 bases, with 6 bases between the two germline ends. The length of the CDR3 is 11 residues. CDR1 is LNHDA, CDR2 SQIVND, per germline (reference sequence). CDR3 nucleotide sequence: TGTGCCAGTAGTCAGTGGGAGACCCAGTACTTC. Translating it yields CASSQWETQYF.

This chain connects TRBV29-1 to TRBJ2-5; 8 bases align to TRBD1. The germline CDR1 and CDR2 sequences are SQVTM and ANQGSEA. Trimming at V came to 4 bases and at J to 1 base, leaving 11 bases not matched to a gene. This CDR3 has 16 residues. CDR3 sequence: CSVVIGGQGLQETQYF. The DNA for the CDR3 is TGCAGCGTTGTGATTGGCGGACAGGGACTCCAAGAGACCCAGTACTTC.

The chain carries TRBV30 and TRBJ2-5; D tentatively fits TRBD1 or TRBD2 (5 bases each). The DNA matches TRBJ2-7 better at its end, which makes the J call doubtful. The germline V gene has CDR1 GTSNPN and CDR2 SVGIG (reference sequence). The CDR3 sequence is 13 residues long. CDR3 residues: CASTGRLTYEQYF. DNA for the CDR3: TGTGCCTCAACGGGACGCCTAACCTACGAGCAGTACTTC.

The gene calls are TRBV5-4 and TRBJ2-7; TRBD1 is a possible D gene (6 bases). V shed 2 bases and J shed 1 base, with 16 bases lying between them. The CDR3 has 16 residues. The germline V gene has CDR1 SGHNT and CDR2 YYREEE (reference sequence). The DNA for the CDR3 is TGTGCCAGCAGCTTTTTACTGACAGGCTCATCCTACGAGCAGTACTTC. Translating gives CASSFLLTGSSYEQYF.